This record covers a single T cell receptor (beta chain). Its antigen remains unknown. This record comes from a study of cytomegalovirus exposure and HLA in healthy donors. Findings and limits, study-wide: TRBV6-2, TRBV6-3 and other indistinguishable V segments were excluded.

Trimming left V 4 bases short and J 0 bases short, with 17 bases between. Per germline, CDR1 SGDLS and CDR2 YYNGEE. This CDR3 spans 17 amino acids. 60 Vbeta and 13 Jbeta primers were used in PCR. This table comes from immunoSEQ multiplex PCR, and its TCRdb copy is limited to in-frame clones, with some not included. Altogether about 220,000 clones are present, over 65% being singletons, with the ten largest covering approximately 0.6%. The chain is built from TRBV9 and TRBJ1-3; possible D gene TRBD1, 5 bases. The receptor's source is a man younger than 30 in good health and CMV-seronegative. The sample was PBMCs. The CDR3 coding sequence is TGTGCCAGCAGCCCCTTGGTCGGGGGAAGCTCTGGAAACACCATATATTTT. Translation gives CASSPLVGGSSGNTIYF.